These 8 T cell receptor beta chains originate from one sample sequenced in a study of shared clonotypes between healthy human individuals. TCRdb keeps only in-frame clones here, not all; method: immunoSEQ multiplex PCR. The sample lists millions of clones, approximately 92% seen once, with under 0.15% in the top ten. The sequencing sample was made of naive CD4+ T cells sorted from blood. As to subset: CD45RA+ positively selected. These receptors were collected from a man between 18 and 29 years old in good health.

V usage is TRBV5-4 and J usage is TRBJ2-6, with a tentative D call TRBD1 (6 bases). Trimming pared 0 bases from V and 2 bases from J, leaving 12 bases between. This CDR3 region has 17 residues. In germline, CDR1 is SGHNT, CDR2 YYREEE (reference sequence). The CDR3 protein is CASSLGQGITGANVLTF. CDR3 nucleotides: TGTGCCAGCAGCTTGGGGCAGGGGATCACTGGGGCCAACGTCCTGACTTTC.

The chain joins TRBV5-1 to TRBJ2-7; TRBD1 agrees at 9 bases. Germline values: CDR1 SGHRS, CDR2 YFSETQ. This CDR3 comprises 14 residues. After removal of 2 bases from V and 2 bases from J, the junction contained 2 bases not matched to a gene. CDR3 region: CASSLRTGAYEQYF. The DNA for the CDR3 is TGCGCCAGCAGCTTAAGGACAGGGGCCTACGAGCAGTACTTC. Together with reference TRBV5-1 and TRBJ2-7, the CDR3 gives the full variable domain: KAGVTQTPRYLIKTRGQQVTLSCSPISGHRSVSWYQQTPGQGLQFLFEYFSETQRNKGNFPGRFSGRQFSNSRSEMNVSTLELGDSALYLCASSLRTGAYEQYFGPGTRLTVT.

This clone was seen only once. This chain uses TRBV28 with TRBJ1-4; D not certain. Trimming took 7 bases from V and 3 from J, leaving 15 bases between them. CDR3 length equals 15 residues. The V gene's germline CDR1 is MDHEN and CDR2 SYDVKM. The CDR3 is CASNTVNWANEKLFF. In DNA, the CDR3 is TGTGCCAGCAATACCGTCAATTGGGCTAATGAAAAACTGTTTTTT.

This clone was observed a handful of times. The chain is built from TRBV2 and TRBJ2-1, with D possibly matching TRBD1 (6 bases). CDR1 and CDR2 (germline): SNHLY, FYNNEI. Trimming removed 6 bases at V and 4 bases at J, with 16 bases between. The CDR3 extends over 15 amino acids. CDR3 amino acids: CASRAQGQGYNEQFF. The CDR3 DNA reads as TGTGCCAGCAGGGCTCAGGGGCAAGGTTACAATGAGCAGTTCTTC.

V usage is TRBV6-5 and J usage is TRBJ2-7; TRBD2 might be the D (7 bases). The germline V and J ends were trimmed by 8 bases and 6 bases, with 17 bases remaining between them. This CDR3 comprises 13 residues. Germline V lookup: CDR1 MNHEY, CDR2 SVGAGI. The CDR3 sequence: CASARSGGGEQYF. In DNA, the CDR3 is TGTGCCAGCGCCAGGTCGGGGGGCGGCGAGCAGTACTTC.

J is TRBJ1-1 and V is TRBV4-3; 7 nucleotides match TRBD1. V shed 1 base and J 3 bases; nucleotides not matched to a gene: 14. The CDR3 spans 18 residues. CDR1 is LGHNA, CDR2 YSLEER, per germline. For the CDR3, the DNA is TGCGCCAGCAGCCAAGGTGGGGTACAGGGGAGCCGTGACACTGAAGCTTTCTTT. Protein: CASSQGGVQGSRDTEAFF.

The gene calls are TRBV4-2 and TRBJ2-3, with D perhaps matching TRBD2 (6 bases). This CDR3 has 17 residues. Trimming left V 3 bases short and J 0 bases short, with 16 bases between. Germline-derived CDR1 and CDR2 are LGHNA and YNFKEQ. The CDR3 DNA is TGTGCCAGCAGCCAGATCATGGGGGGTTCTAGCACAGATACGCAGTATTTT. Translation gives CASSQIMGGSSTDTQYF.

This clone has a single count. The chain uses TRBV7-8 and TRBJ2-1; tentative D call: TRBD1 (6 bases). V shed 7 bases and J shed 0 bases, with 10 bases lying between them. The CDR3 is 14 residues long. Germline CDR1 and CDR2: SGHVS and FQNEAQ. CDR3 DNA: TGTGCCAGCACTAGGGGGAGCTCCTACAATGAGCAGTTCTTC. It yields the protein CASTRGSSYNEQFF. The full variable domain, in which reference TRBV7-8 and TRBJ2-1 provide the parts outside the CDR3, is GAGVSQSPRYKVAKRGQDVALRCDPISGHVSLFWYQQALGQGPEFLTYFQNEAQLDKSGLPSDRFFAERPEGSVSTLKIQRTQQEDSAVYLCASTRGSSYNEQFFGPGTRLTVL.